The 30 T cell receptor beta chains given below trace back to one sample, sequenced in a study of cytomegalovirus exposure and HLA in healthy donors. This PCR relied on a set of 60 Vbeta primers and 13 Jbeta primers. Libraries were prepared by immunoSEQ multiplex PCR; TCRdb keeps only in-frame clonotypes and omits some of them. The sample lists 100,000 to 150,000 clones, roughly four fifths occurring once. The sequenced sample consisted of PBMCs. The source of these receptors is a woman in her fifties or sixties in good health and CMV-seronegative.

The chain carries TRBV4-1 and TRBJ1-5; D is uncertain. The germline V gene encodes CDR1 MGHRA and CDR2 YSYEKL. Trimming took 4 bases from V and 3 from J, leaving 7 bases between them. The CDR3 has 13 residues. As DNA, the CDR3 is TGCGCCAGCAGCCTACACCCCAATCAGCCCCAGCATTTT. Translated, it gives CASSLHPNQPQHF.

V usage is TRBV7-3 and J usage is TRBJ1-1, with D perhaps TRBD1 (5 bases). This CDR3 is built from 15 residues. The V gene's germline CDR1 is SGHTA and CDR2 FQGTGA. Between the trimmed V and J ends, which lost 5 bases and 11 bases, there was a span of 24 bases. In nucleotides, the CDR3 is TGTGCCAGCAGCGCTCGGGCGGGGGGGTCGGGCGGGGCTTTCTTT. Its translation: CASSARAGGSGGAFF.

This sequence joins TRBV6-5 and TRBJ2-7; 9 positions match TRBD1. From germline, CDR1 is MNHEY and CDR2 SVGAGI. The CDR3 has 11 residues. The V segment lost 7 bases and the J segment 6 bases; nucleotides outside the gene matches: 1. The DNA for the CDR3 is TGTGCCAGCAACAGGGGGCGCGAGCAGTACTTC. Translation gives CASNRGREQYF.

About this clone itself: Sequence at one end of the junction differs from germline and may be a read error. V and J are TRBV7-7 and TRBJ2-2; TRBD1 might be the D (5 bases). The CDR3 runs to 18 residues. Germline CDR1 and CDR2: SSHAT and FNYEAQ (reference sequence). The DNA of the CDR3 is TGTGCTAGCAGCTTATTGTGGGGCCCACTATCGAACACCGGGGAGCTGTTTTTT. Its protein product is CASSLLWGPLSNTGELFF.

The sample holds one count of this clone. The chain has TRBV25-1 and TRBJ1-1, with D tentatively TRBD1 (5 bases). The CDR3 contains 14 residues. With 6 bases removed from V and 4 bases from J, the gap between germline ends came to 15 bases. Looked up from germline, CDR1 is MGHDK and CDR2 is SYGVNS. CDR3 coding DNA: TGTGCCAGCAGAGAGGAGGGGTTGAGCACTGAAGCTTTCTTT. Encoded protein: CASREEGLSTEAFF.

This clone was detected only a few times. The gene calls are TRBV29-1 and TRBJ1-1; tentative D call: TRBD1 (5 bases). CDR1 is SQVTM and CDR2 is ANQGSEA in the germline V gene. V gave up 3 bases and J gave up 1 base, with 9 bases separating them. The CDR3 loop spans 13 amino acids. The CDR3: CSVEKGSNTEAFF. CDR3 nucleotides: TGCAGCGTTGAGAAGGGGTCGAACACTGAAGCTTTCTTT.

Written as DNA, the CDR3 is TGTGCCAGCAGCTCTCGAGCGGGCATAGACAATGAGCAGTTCTTC. Protein product: CASSSRAGIDNEQFF. V gene TRBV7-9 combines with J gene TRBJ2-1, with a possible D match to TRBD2 (6 bases). Germline assignment: CDR1 SEHNR and CDR2 FQNEAQ (reference sequence). V dropped 4 bases and J dropped 5 bases, with 15 bases sitting between them. CDR3 length equals 15 residues.

This chain joins TRBV29-1 and TRBJ1-1; possibly TRBD1 for D (6 bases). CDR1 SQVTM and CDR2 ANQGSEA come from the germline V gene. Trimming took 4 bases from V and 8 from J, leaving 14 bases between them. This CDR3 has 12 amino acids. This chain's CDR3 is CSVAFQGREAFF. CDR3 nucleotide sequence: TGCAGCGTTGCTTTCCAGGGGCGAGAAGCTTTCTTT.

This clone was observed a few times. The chain has TRBV5-1 and TRBJ1-1; 7 bases are a match to TRBD1. Germline V lookup: CDR1 SGHRS, CDR2 YFSETQ. This CDR3 is built from 15 residues. The trim removed 4 bases at V and 1 base at J, leaving 7 bases unmatched. CDR3 DNA: TGCGCCAGCAGCCAAAACAGGGGTCCGAACACTGAAGCTTTCTTT. Its translation is CASSQNRGPNTEAFF.

This clone was seen a few times. The chain has TRBV28 and TRBJ2-1; TRBD2 aligns across 8 bases. The CDR3 loop spans 15 amino acids. CDR1 and CDR2 (germline): MDHEN, SYDVKM. Losses at the gene ends were 5 bases for V and 4 bases for J; bases not matched to a gene: 7. For the CDR3, the DNA is TGTGCCAGCAGTCCTCTAGCGGGTGGATACAATGAGCAGTTCTTC. The encoded protein is CASSPLAGGYNEQFF.

The chain recombines TRBV7-6 with TRBJ2-7; D is perhaps TRBD2 (5 bases). Trimming took off 2 bases at V and 1 base at J, with 9 bases between the two ends. Germline assignment: CDR1 SGHVS and CDR2 FNYEAQ. The CDR3 is 14 residues long. The CDR3: CASSLKSGSYEQYF. The CDR3 coding sequence is TGTGCCAGCAGCTTAAAAAGCGGATCCTACGAGCAGTACTTC.

V and J are TRBV30 and TRBJ1-4, with 9 bases that match TRBD1. CDR3 length equals 13 residues. The germline V gene has CDR1 GTSNPN and CDR2 SVGIG (reference sequence). After removal of 5 bases from V and 10 bases from J, the junction contained 8 bases not matched to a gene. The CDR3, as DNA: TGTGCCTGGTTCCCAGACAGGGGGGGAAAACTGTTTTTT. It translates to CAWFPDRGGKLFF. Full variable domain (missing parts from reference TRBV30 and TRBJ1-4): SQTIHQWPATLVQPVGSPLSLECTVEGTSNPNLYWYRQAAGRGLQLLFYSVGIGQISSEVPQNLSASRPQDRQFILSSKKLLLSDSGFYLCAWFPDRGGKLFFGSGTQLSVL.

This rearrangement joins TRBV7-9 to TRBJ2-5, with 10 bases that match TRBD1. The CDR3 covers 13 residues. V dropped 8 bases and J dropped 5; count of bases not matched to a gene: 5. Germline CDR1 SEHNR, CDR2 FQNEAQ (reference sequence). The CDR3 DNA sequence: TGTGCCAGCTTGGGACAGGGGAGGGAGACCCAGTACTTC. Its translation is CASLGQGRETQYF.

This sequence joins TRBV5-6 and TRBJ1-1; the D is unclear. CDR3 length equals 14 residues. V gave up 1 base and J gave up 12 bases, with 19 bases separating them. The V gene's germline CDR1 is SGHDT and CDR2 YYEEEE. The CDR3 region has the DNA TGTGCCAGCAGCTTGAGAACTTGGGGAGAGTCGTCTTTCTTT. It codes for CASSLRTWGESSFF.

The J gene is TRBJ2-1, the V gene TRBV9; no clear D gene. Germline V gene data show CDR1 as SGDLS and CDR2 as YYNGEE. V lost 2 bases, J lost 5 bases, and 11 bases lay in between. CDR3 length equals 14 residues. CDR3 protein: CASSVRDLNNEQFF. CDR3 coding DNA: TGTGCCAGCAGCGTCCGTGACTTAAACAATGAGCAGTTCTTC.

This clone was found a few times. The chain combines TRBV7-3 with TRBJ1-2; 7 bases fit TRBD1. CDR1 SGHTA and CDR2 FQGTGA come from the germline V gene. V lost 6 bases, J lost 4 bases, and 11 bases stayed unmatched. There are 15 residues in the CDR3. The DNA of the CDR3 is TGTGCCAGCAGAGCCGCTCCGGGGACAGTCTATGGCTACACCTTC. This translates into CASRAAPGTVYGYTF.

V gene TRBV5-5 combines with J gene TRBJ2-3; 7 nucleotides agree with TRBD2. Germline CDR1 reads SGHKS; CDR2 reads YYEKEE (reference sequence). With 7 bases clipped from V and 2 bases from J, the junction kept 7 bases outside the gene matches. The CDR3 covers 14 residues. CDR3 in DNA: TGTGCCAGCGGCACTAGCGTTCACACAGATACGCAGTATTTT. Its protein product is CASGTSVHTDTQYF. Full variable domain (outside the CDR3, taken from reference TRBV5-5 and TRBJ2-3): DAGVTQSPTHLIKTRGQQVTLRCSPISGHKSVSWYQQVLGQGPQFIFQYYEKEERGRGNFPDRFSARQFPNYSSELNVNALLLGDSALYLCASGTSVHTDTQYFGPGTRLTVL.

The chain links TRBV19 to TRBJ2-5, with TRBD2 matching over 7 bases. Near its end, the DNA agrees better with TRBJ2-7, so the J call may be wrong. Looked up from germline, CDR1 is LNHDA and CDR2 is SQIVND (reference sequence). The CDR3 contains 16 residues. This CDR3 is CASSSRLADSSYEQYF. The CDR3 coding sequence is TGTGCCAGTAGCTCACGTCTAGCGGATAGCTCCTACGAGCAGTACTTC.

The rearrangement joins TRBV29-1 to TRBJ2-3; the D gene is possibly TRBD2 (5 bases). In germline, CDR1 is SQVTM, CDR2 ANQGSEA. This CDR3 is 15 amino acids long. V was cut by 0 bases and J by 0 bases, with 10 bases left in between. The CDR3 sequence is CSVEDGRVSTDTQYF. The CDR3, as DNA: TGCAGCGTTGAAGATGGGCGGGTTAGCACAGATACGCAGTATTTT.

The chain links TRBV19 to TRBJ2-2; TRBD2 is a possible D gene (6 bases). Germline-derived CDR1 and CDR2 are LNHDA and SQIVND (reference sequence). This CDR3 comprises 14 residues. V gave up 6 bases and J gave up 5 bases, with 13 bases separating them. This CDR3 is CASRGGLGTGELFF. For the CDR3, the DNA is TGTGCCAGTAGGGGGGGATTGGGTACCGGGGAGCTGTTTTTT.

The CDR3 protein is CASSEELQGIGSSYEQYV. The CDR3 DNA follows: TGTGCCAGCAGTGAGGAATTACAGGGGATCGGCAGCTCCTACGAGCAGTACGTC. The chain links TRBV6-1 to TRBJ2-7; 7 positions agree with TRBD1. The CDR3 runs to 18 residues. Trimming at V came to 3 bases and at J to 0 bases, leaving 14 bases not matched to a gene. Germline V gene sequence: CDR1 MNHNS, CDR2 SASEGT.

The genes are TRBV5-6 and TRBJ2-5; 8 bases agree with TRBD1. The germline V gene encodes CDR1 SGHDT and CDR2 YYEEEE. This CDR3 comprises 14 residues. Trimming removed 0 bases from V and 5 bases from J; junction bases left unmatched: 3. The CDR3 reads CASSLDRGMETQYF. CDR3 DNA sequence: TGTGCCAGCAGCTTGGACAGGGGGATGGAGACCCAGTACTTC.

The CDR3 nucleotides read TGTGCCAGCAGCCGTAGGACTAGCGGGGGAGTCTACAATGAGCAGTTCTTC. Translating it yields CASSRRTSGGVYNEQFF. J is TRBJ2-1 and V is TRBV11-2, with TRBD2 identical over 13 bases. The V gene's germline CDR1 is SGHAT and CDR2 FQNNGV. The CDR3 covers 17 residues. Unmatched junction bases numbered 7, after V lost 5 bases and J lost 3 bases.

The chain couples TRBV7-9 to TRBJ1-3; D unclear. V was shortened by 5 bases and J by 6 bases, with 2 bases between the two germline ends. The germline V gene has CDR1 SEHNR and CDR2 FQNEAQ (reference sequence). The CDR3 runs to 10 residues. This CDR3 reads CASSQNTIYF. The CDR3 region has the DNA TGTGCCAGCAGCCAAAACACCATATATTTT.

This chain connects TRBV14 to TRBJ2-7; D is perhaps TRBD1 (5 bases). Trimming removed 2 bases at V and 1 base at J, with 9 bases between. The V gene's germline CDR1 is SGHDN and CDR2 FVKESK. The CDR3 runs to 14 residues. CDR3 sequence: CASSQLGVSYEQYF. As DNA, the CDR3 is TGTGCCAGCAGCCAATTAGGGGTATCCTACGAGCAGTACTTC.

The chain couples TRBV11-1 to TRBJ2-7; D possibly corresponds to TRBD1 (6 bases). Between the trimmed V and J ends, which lost 5 bases and 5 bases, there was a span of 19 bases. The germline V gene encodes CDR1 SGHAT and CDR2 FQDESV (reference sequence). The CDR3 extends over 15 amino acids. The DNA for the CDR3 is TGTGCCAGCAGCCGAGGACAGCTAACGGGAAACGAGCAGTACTTC. This sequence encodes CASSRGQLTGNEQYF.

V usage is TRBV6-5 and J usage is TRBJ2-5; tentatively, D is TRBD2 (6 bases). V lost 2 bases and J lost 11, with 18 bases in between. Germline-derived CDR1 and CDR2 are MNHEY and SVGAGI. The CDR3 has 14 residues. The CDR3 DNA reads as TGTGCCAGCAGTTACGCGGGGCCCCTGGGGGAGCAGTACTTC. This gives the protein CASSYAGPLGEQYF.

CDR3 nucleotides: TGTGCCAGCAGCTCCAGGACTAGCGGGAGCGTGGACGAGCAGTACGTC. This translates into CASSSRTSGSVDEQYV. The J gene is TRBJ2-7, the V gene TRBV7-9; TRBD2 matches 13 bases. CDR3 length: 16 amino acids. Germline CDR1 and CDR2: SEHNR and FQNEAQ (reference sequence). V was clipped by 4 bases and J by 5 bases; unmatched bases: 8.

The genes are TRBV6-6 and TRBJ2-2, with D unclear. Trimming stripped 6 bases from V and 2 bases from J, with 4 bases between. This CDR3 spans 12 amino acids. Germline V lookup: CDR1 MNHNY, CDR2 SVGAGI (reference sequence). CDR3 in DNA: TGTGCCAGCAGCTCTAACACCGGGGAGCTGTTTTTT. Residues: CASSSNTGELFF.

In its sample, this clone was seen a few times. The chain combines TRBV9 with TRBJ1-3; D is unresolved. Germline CDR1 SGDLS, CDR2 YYNGEE. The CDR3 sequence is 17 residues long. Deletions cut 0 bases from V and 0 bases from J, with 13 bases between. The CDR3 loop reads CASSVVNGGVSGNTIYF. CDR3 in DNA: TGTGCCAGCAGCGTAGTTAACGGCGGCGTCTCTGGAAACACCATATATTTT.